What follows are 19 T cell receptor beta chains derived from one specimen sequenced in a study of cytomegalovirus exposure and HLA in healthy donors. The PCR had 60 Vbeta and 13 Jbeta primers. This table comes from immunoSEQ multiplex PCR, and its TCRdb copy is limited to in-frame clones, with some not included. The sample consists of 150,000 or so clones, roughly 71% of them appearing once. Sequences were obtained from PBMCs. All receptors come from a girl aged 10-17 years in good health and CMV-seronegative.

The chain carries TRBV10-2 and TRBJ1-2, with a tentative D call TRBD1 (6 bases). Trimming stripped 2 bases from V and 6 bases from J, with 10 bases between. CDR1 and CDR2 from the germline V gene are WSHSY and SAAADI. This CDR3 has 13 amino acids. This CDR3 reads CASSETGMDGYTF. The CDR3 nucleotides are TGCGCCAGCAGTGAGACAGGGATGGATGGCTACACCTTC.

The gene calls are TRBV6-1 and TRBJ2-7, with TRBD1 matching over 7 bases. Germline CDR1 and CDR2: MNHNS and SASEGT. V shed 4 bases and J 2 bases; nucleotides not matched to a gene: 11. The CDR3 sequence is 16 residues long. CDR3 bases: TGTGCCAGCAGTGCGGACAGGCGACAGGCGGCCTACGAGCAGTACTTC. This sequence encodes CASSADRRQAAYEQYF.

The CDR3, as DNA: TGTGCCACCGGGGACAGAGACTACGAGCAGTACTTC. This codes for CATGDRDYEQYF. The chain has TRBV15 and TRBJ2-7; 7 bases fit TRBD1. Germline lookup yields CDR1 LNHNV and CDR2 YYDKDF (reference sequence). V lost 8 bases and J lost 3; bases outside the gene matches: 4. The CDR3 consists of 12 residues.

The chain combines TRBV7-8 with TRBJ2-1; TRBD2 matches at 7 bases. CDR3 size: 17 residues. V gave up 1 base and J gave up 1 base; unmatched junction bases: 7. In germline, CDR1 is SGHVS, CDR2 FQNEAQ. CDR3 sequence: CASSLVHQRGSYNEQFF. Here the CDR3 DNA reads TGTGCCAGCAGCTTAGTTCATCAGCGGGGTTCCTACAATGAGCAGTTCTTC.

This clone was seen just once. The chain uses TRBV5-8 and TRBJ1-6; TRBD1 is a possible D gene (5 bases). CDR1 and CDR2 from the germline V gene are SGHTS and YDEGEE. Deletions cut 4 bases from V and 7 bases from J, with 15 bases between. The CDR3 is 15 residues long. The CDR3 DNA reads TGTGCCAGCAGCAGGAGGGGACTTGCCAATTCACCCCTCCACTTT. This gives the protein CASSRRGLANSPLHF.

The chain combines TRBV6-5 with TRBJ1-5; D is ambiguous. This CDR3 has 13 residues. Germline V gene lookup returns CDR1 MNHEY and CDR2 SVGAGI. V gave up 6 bases and J gave up 3 bases, with 9 bases separating them. The CDR3 protein is CASRAGNNQPQHF. The CDR3 coding sequence is TGTGCCAGCAGGGCGGGAAACAATCAGCCCCAGCATTTT.

The chain is built from TRBV7-2 and TRBJ1-2, with D uncertain. The CDR3 has 15 residues. V lost 1 base and J lost 3, with 12 bases in between. Germline V gene data show CDR1 as SGHTA and CDR2 as FQGNSA. CDR3 sequence reads: CASSLGGADYYGYTF. For the CDR3, the DNA is TGTGCCAGCAGCTTAGGAGGCGCTGACTACTATGGCTACACCTTC. Drawing the rest from reference TRBV7-2 and TRBJ1-2, the complete variable domain is GAGVSQSPSNKVTEKGKDVELRCDPISGHTALYWYRQSLGQGLEFLIYFQGNSAPDKSGLPSDRFSAERTGGSVSTLTIQRTQQEDSAVYLCASSLGGADYYGYTFGSGTRLTVV.

The chain links TRBV4-1 to TRBJ2-1; 9 bases are a match to TRBD1. The V gene end was trimmed by 4 bases and the J gene end by 10 bases; junction bases not matched to a gene: 14. In germline, CDR1 is MGHRA, CDR2 YSYEKL. The CDR3 has 16 residues. The CDR3 nucleotides are TGCGCCAGCAGCCCAACCTCGAGGGACAGGGTAGGCGAGCAGTTCTTC. Residues: CASSPTSRDRVGEQFF.

V and J are TRBV4-2 and TRBJ2-3, with a weak D call TRBD1 (6 bases). CDR3 size: 15 residues. Germline values: CDR1 LGHNA, CDR2 YNFKEQ. Trimming removed 5 bases from V and 1 base from J, with 13 bases in between. The CDR3 loop is CASSSRDTRTDTQYF. CDR3 sequence (DNA): TGTGCCAGCAGCTCCCGGGACACTCGCACAGATACGCAGTATTTT.

The rearrangement joins TRBV5-1 to TRBJ1-2; D is ambiguous. CDR3 length equals 18 residues. Deletions cut 2 bases from V and 4 bases from J, with 24 bases between. Per germline, CDR1 SGHRS and CDR2 YFSETQ. DNA of the CDR3: TGCGCCAGCAGCTTACGACGGGGTGTACCTCACAGACGCTATGGCTACACCTTC. This encodes CASSLRRGVPHRRYGYTF.

The V and J genes are TRBV5-1 and TRBJ1-1; 9 positions match TRBD1. Unmatched junction bases numbered 3, after V lost 5 bases and J lost 1 base. The CDR3 has 14 amino acids. CDR1 and CDR2 from the germline V gene are SGHRS and YFSETQ. The CDR3 DNA reads as TGCGCCAGCAGGGCGACAGGGGGGAACACTGAAGCTTTCTTT. Protein: CASRATGGNTEAFF.

The chain is built from TRBV5-1 and TRBJ1-1; TRBD1 might be the D (5 bases). CDR3 length equals 15 residues. Trimming shortened V by 5 bases and J by 0 bases, and 14 bases separated the two germline ends. Germline V lookup: CDR1 SGHRS, CDR2 YFSETQ. The CDR3 reads CASRHETALNTEAFF. CDR3 in DNA: TGCGCCAGCAGACACGAGACAGCGCTGAACACTGAAGCTTTCTTT.

V gene TRBV7-9 combines with J gene TRBJ2-1; D is ambiguous. Germline V gene data show CDR1 as SEHNR and CDR2 as FQNEAQ (reference sequence). The CDR3 runs to 12 residues. Trimming stripped 4 bases from V and 10 bases from J, with 11 bases between. The CDR3 nucleotides are TGTGCCAGCAGCTCTACAGCATCCGAGCAGTTCTTC. It yields the protein CASSSTASEQFF.

This chain links TRBV11-2 with TRBJ2-5, with 9 bases identical to TRBD1. V dropped 5 bases and J dropped 3; count of bases not matched to a gene: 4. Looked up from germline, CDR1 is SGHAT and CDR2 is FQNNGV. This CDR3 is 14 amino acids long. The CDR3 sequence: CASSPWTGEETQYF. CDR3 coding DNA: TGTGCCAGCAGCCCCTGGACAGGGGAAGAGACCCAGTACTTC.

This clone showed up just a few times. The V call is TRBV27, the J call TRBJ2-7, with TRBD2 as a possible D gene (6 bases). V shed 5 bases and J shed 3 bases, with 14 bases lying between them. The CDR3 is 14 residues long. The germline CDR1 and CDR2 sequences are MNHEY and SMNVEV (reference sequence). The CDR3 reads CASSPRRRDYEQYF. CDR3 in DNA: TGTGCCAGCAGTCCCCGGAGGAGGGACTACGAGCAGTACTTC.

Comments on this clone: An end of the junction differs from the germline gene, which may be a read error. This chain uses TRBV7-7 with TRBJ2-7; 15 nucleotides match TRBD2. This CDR3 has 18 amino acids. In germline, CDR1 is SSHAT, CDR2 FNYEAQ (reference sequence). CDR3 nucleotide sequence: TGTGCTAGCAGCTCGCGGACTAGCGGGGGGGCAGGTCGAGACGAGCAGTACTTC. Its protein is CASSSRTSGGAGRDEQYF.

The chain recombines TRBV19 with TRBJ1-5, with D possibly matching TRBD1 (6 bases). Trimming removed 6 bases at V and 6 bases at J, with 12 bases between. The CDR3 sequence is 13 residues long. Germline loops: CDR1 LNHDA, CDR2 SQIVND (reference sequence). The CDR3 loop reads CASRGGGGQPQHF. CDR3 nucleotide sequence: TGTGCCAGTAGAGGGGGGGGCGGTCAGCCCCAGCATTTT.

The chain employs TRBV5-1 and TRBJ2-3; TRBD1 agrees at 11 bases. Per germline, CDR1 SGHRS and CDR2 YFSETQ. The CDR3 is made up of 16 amino acids. With V trimmed by 4 bases and J by 4 bases, 8 bases remained unmatched. The CDR3 spells CASSRDRGSQADTQYF. For the CDR3, the DNA is TGCGCCAGCAGCCGGGACAGGGGGTCTCAAGCAGATACGCAGTATTTT.

This sequence joins TRBV6-5 and TRBJ1-6; weak D call: TRBD1 (6 bases). This CDR3 has 15 amino acids. Trimming left V 4 bases short and J 6 bases short, with 13 bases between. The germline V gene encodes CDR1 MNHEY and CDR2 SVGAGI. The DNA for the CDR3 is TGTGCCAGCAGTTCGGAGGGGGGGAGTAATTCACCCCTCCACTTT. Amino acids: CASSSEGGSNSPLHF.